A selection of T cell receptor beta chains follows, all from one sample in a study of T cell responses to AZD1222 COVID-19 vaccine. Some clones are missing from TCRdb's copy, which holds only in-frame ones; the method was immunoSEQ multiplex PCR. The sample yields roughly 93,000 clones, 90% seen once. The sequences come from peripheral blood, collected on day 0 of AZD1222 vaccination. The receptors were gathered from an adult in good health. Both conserved end residues are part of each CDR3. D genes are given only for firm matches. The size of a clone is reported for some rows only, either as once, few or many, or as a class for expanded clones.

clone size: -; J gene: TRBJ2-1; V gene: TRBV12-3/TRBV12-4; D gene: -; CDR3 protein: CASSLAPGNEQFF; CDR3 DNA: TGTGCCAGCAGTTTAGCGCCCGGGAATGAGCAGTTCTTC
clone size: -; J gene: TRBJ1-5; V gene: TRBV27; D gene: TRBD1; CDR3 protein: CASSSRSGTVYSNQPQHF; CDR3 DNA: TGTGCCAGCAGTTCGAGATCCGGGACAGTTTATAGCAATCAGCCCCAGCATTTT
clone size: few; J gene: TRBJ1-2; V gene: TRBV28; D gene: -; CDR3 protein: CASSRDSSHYGYTF; CDR3 DNA: TGTGCCAGCAGCCGCGACAGTTCTCACTATGGCTACACCTTC
clone size: once; J gene: TRBJ2-4; V gene: TRBV28; D gene: -; CDR3 protein: CASSPALAKNIQYF; CDR3 DNA: TGTGCCAGCAGCCCCGCCTTAGCCAAAAACATTCAGTACTTC
clone size: -; J gene: TRBJ1-2; V gene: TRBV6-2/TRBV6-3; D gene: -; CDR3 protein: CASSPPDYGYTF; CDR3 DNA: TGTGCCAGCAGTCCCCCCGACTATGGCTACACCTTC
clone size: -; J gene: TRBJ1-2; V gene: TRBV12-2; D gene: -; CDR3 protein: CASRPTRDRDGYTF; CDR3 DNA: TGTGCAAGTCGCCCGACCCGGGACAGGGACGGCTACACCTTC
clone size: -; J gene: TRBJ2-7; V gene: TRBV5-1; D gene: TRBD2; CDR3 protein: CASSWTSGRAGSREQYF; CDR3 DNA: TGCGCCAGCAGCTGGACTAGCGGGAGGGCGGGGTCTCGCGAGCAGTACTTC
clone size: -; J gene: TRBJ2-1; V gene: TRBV2; D gene: TRBD2; CDR3 protein: CASSYSGRADEQFF; CDR3 DNA: TGTGCCAGCAGTTATAGCGGGAGGGCCGATGAGCAGTTCTTC
clone size: -; J gene: TRBJ2-2; V gene: TRBV6-6; D gene: -; CDR3 protein: CASKGGRGTGELFF; CDR3 DNA: TGTGCCAGCAAAGGGGGGAGGGGGACCGGGGAGCTGTTTTTT
clone size: -; J gene: TRBJ1-2; V gene: TRBV7-2; D gene: -; CDR3 protein: CASSPRRGDNYGYTF; CDR3 DNA: TGTGCCAGCAGCCCCCGACGGGGCGACAACTATGGCTACACCTTC
clone size: -; J gene: TRBJ2-2; V gene: TRBV6-5; D gene: -; CDR3 protein: CASTHRVQTGELFF; CDR3 DNA: TGTGCCAGCACCCACAGGGTTCAGACCGGGGAGCTGTTTTTT
clone size: -; J gene: TRBJ2-6; V gene: TRBV21-1; D gene: -; CDR3 protein: CAKPQCWTEARGANVLTF; CDR3 DNA: TGTGCCAAACCCCAATGTTGGACAGAGGCTCGTGGGGCCAACGTCCTGACTTTC
clone size: -; J gene: TRBJ2-5; V gene: TRBV6-2/TRBV6-3; D gene: -; CDR3 protein: CASSYSGRETQYF; CDR3 DNA: TGTGCCAGCAGTTACTCAGGCCGGGAGACCCAGTACTTC
clone size: -; J gene: TRBJ2-3; V gene: TRBV7-3; D gene: TRBD1; CDR3 protein: CASSSSTGLGTDTQYF; CDR3 DNA: TGTGCCAGCAGCTCCTCGACAGGGTTGGGCACAGATACGCAGTATTTT
clone size: -; J gene: TRBJ1-2; V gene: TRBV4-3; D gene: -; CDR3 protein: CASSQGVGRAAQGGYTF; CDR3 DNA: TGCGCCAGCAGCCAAGGGGTGGGGCGGGCCGCACAGGGTGGCTACACCTTC
clone size: -; J gene: TRBJ1-1; V gene: TRBV19; D gene: -; CDR3 protein: CASSRGLSATEAFF; CDR3 DNA: TGTGCCAGTAGTAGGGGACTCTCGGCAACTGAAGCTTTCTTT
clone size: -; J gene: TRBJ1-3; V gene: TRBV10-3; D gene: TRBD1; CDR3 protein: CATLPGQGATGNTIYF; CDR3 DNA: TGTGCCACCCTGCCGGGACAGGGGGCTACTGGAAACACCATATATTTT
clone size: -; J gene: TRBJ1-1; V gene: TRBV5-6; D gene: TRBD1; CDR3 protein: CASSHQTGQGRGAEAFF; CDR3 DNA: TGTGCCAGCAGCCATCAAACGGGACAGGGAAGAGGGGCTGAAGCTTTCTTT
clone size: once; J gene: TRBJ2-7; V gene: TRBV28; D gene: -; CDR3 protein: CASTQNRAGQYF; CDR3 DNA: TGTGCCAGCACCCAGAATAGGGCGGGGCAGTACTTC
clone size: -; J gene: TRBJ2-1; V gene: TRBV19; D gene: -; CDR3 protein: CASSIRQGLRYYEQFF; CDR3 DNA: TGTGCCAGTAGTATCCGCCAGGGACTCCGGTACTATGAGCAGTTCTTC
clone size: -; J gene: TRBJ2-7; V gene: TRBV4-2; D gene: -; CDR3 protein: CASSQRGAGVEQYF; CDR3 DNA: TGTGCCAGCAGCCAAAGGGGCGCAGGGGTTGAGCAGTACTTC
clone size: -; J gene: TRBJ2-7; V gene: TRBV7-6; D gene: -; CDR3 protein: CASSPPLGGVDAYEQYF; CDR3 DNA: TGTGCCAGCAGCCCCCCCTTAGGAGGGGTTGATGCCTACGAGCAGTACTTC
clone size: -; J gene: TRBJ2-1; V gene: TRBV10-3; D gene: -; CDR3 protein: CAIMEGSSGAYNEQFF; CDR3 DNA: TGTGCCATCATGGAGGGGAGTAGCGGAGCCTACAATGAGCAGTTCTTC
clone size: -; J gene: TRBJ2-4; V gene: TRBV30; D gene: TRBD2; CDR3 protein: CAWSGRASGRGPKNIQYF; CDR3 DNA: TGTGCCTGGAGTGGTAGGGCTAGCGGAAGGGGACCAAAAAACATTCAGTACTTC
clone size: -; J gene: TRBJ1-2; V gene: TRBV6-2/TRBV6-3; D gene: -; CDR3 protein: CASSYISNYGYTF; CDR3 DNA: TGTGCCAGCAGTTATATCAGCAACTATGGCTACACCTTC
clone size: -; J gene: TRBJ1-1; V gene: TRBV27; D gene: -; CDR3 protein: CASCRQANPNTEAFF; CDR3 DNA: TGTGCCAGCTGTCGACAGGCCAACCCGAACACTGAAGCTTTCTTT
clone size: -; J gene: TRBJ2-1; V gene: TRBV28; D gene: TRBD1; CDR3 protein: CASSLGGQGSNEQFF; CDR3 DNA: TGTGCCAGCAGTTTAGGGGGACAGGGGTCCAATGAGCAGTTCTTC
clone size: -; J gene: TRBJ2-5; V gene: TRBV28; D gene: -; CDR3 protein: CASSLRRETQYF; CDR3 DNA: TGTGCCAGCAGTTTAAGGCGAGAGACCCAGTACTTC
clone size: -; J gene: TRBJ2-7; V gene: TRBV6-5; D gene: -; CDR3 protein: CASSSSGSSYEQYF; CDR3 DNA: TGTGCCAGCAGTTCCTCAGGTAGCTCCTACGAGCAGTACTTC
clone size: -; J gene: TRBJ1-2; V gene: TRBV7-3; D gene: -; CDR3 protein: CASSLTPGVYGYTF; CDR3 DNA: TGTGCCAGCAGCTTAACGCCGGGAGTCTATGGCTACACCTTC
clone size: -; J gene: TRBJ2-7; V gene: TRBV28; D gene: -; CDR3 protein: CASSNSYEQYF; CDR3 DNA: TGTGCCAGCAGTAACTCCTACGAGCAGTACTTC
clone size: -; J gene: TRBJ2-1; V gene: TRBV28; D gene: -; CDR3 protein: CASGPAPSHNEQFF; CDR3 DNA: TGTGCCAGCGGACCGGCCCCTTCTCACAATGAGCAGTTCTTC
clone size: -; J gene: TRBJ1-2; V gene: TRBV5-6; D gene: TRBD1; CDR3 protein: CASSPGQGHTF; CDR3 DNA: TGTGCCAGCAGTCCCGGACAGGGACACACCTTC
clone size: -; J gene: TRBJ2-1; V gene: TRBV7-3; D gene: -; CDR3 protein: CASSSFGGAPNEQFF; CDR3 DNA: TGTGCCAGCAGCTCCTTTGGGGGGGCCCCAAATGAGCAGTTCTTC
clone size: -; J gene: TRBJ2-3; V gene: TRBV5-1; D gene: -; CDR3 protein: CASSSTGGADTQYF; CDR3 DNA: TGCGCCAGCAGCTCCACAGGGGGGGCAGATACGCAGTATTTT
clone size: -; J gene: TRBJ2-3; V gene: TRBV28; D gene: -; CDR3 protein: CASSADLADTQYF; CDR3 DNA: TGTGCCAGCAGTGCCGACTTAGCAGATACGCAGTATTTT